This passage covers 28 T cell receptor beta chains from one sample sequenced in a study of blood T cell repertoires in COVID-19. Clones were sequenced by immunoSEQ multiplex PCR, and TCRdb holds only the in-frame ones, with some missing. The sample yields 300,000 to 400,000 clones, about 87% seen once. What was sequenced was peripheral blood. The origin of the receptors is a woman in her 30s with COVID-19, enrolled during active disease.

This rearrangement joins TRBV7-8 to TRBJ2-7; 8 nucleotides match TRBD1. Germline assignment: CDR1 SGHVS and CDR2 FQNEAQ. V was clipped by 5 bases and J by 5 bases; unmatched bases: 11. The CDR3 length is 15 residues. Here the CDR3 DNA reads TGTGCCAGCAGCCCTAGACCTCAGGGGGCGGACGAGCAGTACGTC. It encodes CASSPRPQGADEQYV.

The chain employs TRBV11-3 and TRBJ1-1; 9 nucleotides align to TRBD1. This CDR3 has 15 amino acids. Germline V gives CDR1 SGHNT, CDR2 YENEEA. The ends lost 5 bases at V and 1 base at J; junction bases unmatched: 5. CDR3 loop: CASSPGQGQNTEAFF. CDR3 bases: TGTGCCAGCAGCCCGGGACAGGGCCAGAACACTGAAGCTTTCTTT.

In its sample, this clone was seen a few times. This chain joins TRBV7-2 and TRBJ1-2; TRBD1 aligns across 7 bases. The CDR3 consists of 16 residues. After removal of 5 bases from V and 0 bases from J, the junction contained 9 bases not matched to a gene. Germline loops: CDR1 SGHTA, CDR2 FQGNSA. DNA for the CDR3: TGTGCCAGCAGCCCTGACAGGGTGGGGGCTAACTATGGCTACACCTTC. Its protein product is CASSPDRVGANYGYTF.

The chain has TRBV12-3 or TRBV12-4 and TRBJ1-1; 7 bases map to TRBD1. The CDR3 totals 12 residues. V dropped 6 bases and J dropped 4; count of bases not matched to a gene: 2. CDR3 region: CASRSGGTEAFF. The CDR3 region has the DNA TGTGCCAGCAGGTCAGGGGGCACTGAAGCTTTCTTT.

The chain has TRBV15 and TRBJ1-2; maybe TRBD1 (6 bases). Germline V gene sequence: CDR1 LNHNV, CDR2 YYDKDF (reference sequence). V lost 0 bases and J 4 bases, leaving 15 bases between the germline ends. The CDR3 spans 16 residues. The CDR3 DNA is TGTGCCACCAGCAGAGAAGGGGGACTAAACTTCTATGGCTACACCTTC. Protein product: CATSREGGLNFYGYTF.

V is TRBV7-9 and J is TRBJ1-2, with D possibly matching TRBD1 (5 bases). The germline V gene has CDR1 SEHNR and CDR2 FQNEAQ (reference sequence). The CDR3 runs to 17 residues. Between the trimmed V and J ends, which lost 5 bases and 4 bases, there was a span of 23 bases. The CDR3 DNA follows: TGTGCCAGCAGCCTACTTCCAGGTCGGGGGAAAGGCTATGGCTACACCTTC. Translation gives CASSLLPGRGKGYGYTF.

The chain carries TRBV7-2 and TRBJ2-5; 7 bases line up with TRBD2. Germline V CDR1 and CDR2: SGHTA, FQGNSA. This CDR3 has 13 amino acids. The V and J ends lost 3 bases and 5 bases, in that order; junction bases with no gene match: 3. CDR3 in amino acids: CASSFWEGETQYF. The CDR3 region has the DNA TGTGCCAGCAGCTTCTGGGAGGGGGAGACCCAGTACTTC.

This rearrangement joins TRBV7-9 to TRBJ2-1, with 9 bases that match TRBD2. Trimming at V came to 5 bases and at J to 0 bases, leaving 8 bases not matched to a gene. CDR1 is SEHNR and CDR2 is FQNEAQ in the germline V gene (reference sequence). This CDR3 has 17 residues. The CDR3 coding sequence is TGTGCCAGCAGCACCCTTAGCGGGGGCCACTCCTACAATGAGCAGTTCTTC. Translation gives CASSTLSGGHSYNEQFF.

This chain links TRBV6-5 with TRBJ1-5; no clear D. Germline values: CDR1 MNHEY, CDR2 SVGAGI. Trimming cost V 8 bases and J 1 base, with 9 bases left between them. The CDR3 spans 13 residues. The chain's CDR3 is CASQLWSNQPQHF. CDR3 bases: TGTGCCAGCCAACTATGGAGCAATCAGCCCCAGCATTTT.

The gene calls are TRBV7-2 and TRBJ1-6; possibly TRBD1 for D (5 bases). V lost 2 bases and J lost 10, with 12 bases in between. CDR3 length: 14 amino acids. Germline V gene lookup returns CDR1 SGHTA and CDR2 FQGNSA. The CDR3 is CASSLTGVRSPLHF. DNA for the CDR3: TGTGCCAGCAGCTTAACGGGGGTACGATCACCCCTCCACTTT.

This rearrangement joins TRBV5-8 to TRBJ1-1; D perhaps matches TRBD1 (6 bases). The CDR3 has 15 residues. V lost 2 bases, J lost 5 bases, and 16 bases lay in between. Germline V gene lookup returns CDR1 SGHTS and CDR2 YDEGEE. The CDR3 coding sequence is TGTGCCAGCAGCTTCGGGGGGGCAAAGGGAACTGAAGCTTTCTTT. Protein sequence: CASSFGGAKGTEAFF. Full variable domain (outside the CDR3, taken from reference TRBV5-8 and TRBJ1-1): EAGVTQSPTHLIKTRGQQATLRCSPISGHTSVYWYQQALGLGLQFLLWYDEGEERNRGNFPPRFSGRQFPNYSSELNVNALELEDSALYLCASSFGGAKGTEAFFGQGTRLTVV.

This chain links TRBV28 with TRBJ2-5; D may be TRBD2 (5 bases). V was trimmed by 5 bases and J by 3 bases, leaving 16 bases between them. The CDR3 is 15 amino acids. Germline V gene sequence: CDR1 MDHEN, CDR2 SYDVKM. The DNA for the CDR3 is TGTGCCAGCAGTAACGTTGGGGAGTTCGAAGAGACCCAGTACTTC. Encoded protein: CASSNVGEFEETQYF.

This chain joins TRBV19 and TRBJ2-3, with TRBD2 matching over 9 bases. Germline trimming cut 5 bases from V and 7 bases from J; bases unmatched to any gene: 13. The CDR3 has 16 residues. Germline CDR1 LNHDA, CDR2 SQIVND (reference sequence). CDR3 in amino acids: CASSPRGSGGMYTQYF. CDR3 nucleotide sequence: TGTGCCAGTAGTCCCCGTGGTAGCGGGGGTATGTATACGCAGTATTTT.

This chain uses TRBV6-1 with TRBJ1-2; D might be TRBD1 (5 bases). This CDR3 is built from 13 residues. CDR1 is MNHNS and CDR2 is SASEGT in the germline V gene. Trimming stripped 3 bases from V and 5 bases from J, with 10 bases between. The CDR3 loop is CASSEGGGYGYTF. The CDR3, as DNA: TGTGCCAGCAGTGAGGGGGGTGGATATGGCTACACCTTC.

V gene TRBV6-4 combines with J gene TRBJ1-4; D gene ambiguous. This CDR3 has 14 residues. CDR1 and CDR2 from the germline V gene are MRHNA and SNTAGT. The germline V and J ends were trimmed by 5 bases and 4 bases, with 11 bases remaining between them. The CDR3 nucleotides are TGTGCCAGCAGTCGCGGGCGGTATAATGAAAAACTGTTTTTT. Protein: CASSRGRYNEKLFF.

CDR3 region: CASSPREGSSYEQYF. The DNA for the CDR3 is TGTGCCAGCAGCCCTAGGGAGGGGTCCTCCTACGAGCAGTACTTC. The chain is built from TRBV7-2 and TRBJ2-7; 7 bases match TRBD2. Germline lookup yields CDR1 SGHTA and CDR2 FQGNSA. V gave up 5 bases and J gave up 0 bases; unmatched junction bases: 7. There are 15 residues in the CDR3.

This clone was seen a handful of times. The chain uses TRBV7-9 and TRBJ1-4; 8 nucleotides line up with TRBD1. Germline CDR1 SEHNR, CDR2 FQNEAQ (reference sequence). This CDR3 has 14 residues. V shed 10 bases and J 7 bases; nucleotides not matched to a gene: 11. The CDR3 sequence is CATGRQGSVEKLFF. Here the CDR3 DNA reads TGTGCCACCGGACGACAGGGGTCGGTTGAAAAACTGTTTTTT.

A single count supports this clone. The chain employs TRBV19 and TRBJ1-1; TRBD1 matches at 11 bases. The length of the CDR3 is 15 residues. The V segment lost 5 bases and the J segment 3 bases; nucleotides outside the gene matches: 5. Germline V CDR1 and CDR2: LNHDA, SQIVND (reference sequence). Here the CDR3 DNA reads TGTGCCAGTAGTGCAAGGACAGGGGGCCACACTGAAGCTTTCTTT. This encodes CASSARTGGHTEAFF. Together with reference TRBV19 and TRBJ1-1, the CDR3 gives the full variable domain: DGGITQSPKYLFRKEGQNVTLSCEQNLNHDAMYWYRQDPGQGLRLIYYSQIVNDFQKGDIAEGYSVSREKKESFPLTVTSAQKNPTAFYLCASSARTGGHTEAFFGQGTRLTVV.

The chain uses TRBV7-6 and TRBJ2-2; D remains ambiguous. The CDR3 is 13 residues long. V lost 5 bases, J lost 6 bases, and 10 bases lay in between. Germline-derived CDR1 and CDR2 are SGHVS and FNYEAQ. The CDR3 DNA follows: TGTGCCAGCAGCCCGGTGCGCGCCGGGGAGCTGTTTTTT. Amino acid sequence: CASSPVRAGELFF.

This clone has only one observation. The V and J genes are TRBV15 and TRBJ1-2; D is unresolved. The ends were cut back, 1 base at V and 3 bases at J, with 9 bases in the middle. CDR3 length equals 14 residues. Germline CDR1 LNHNV, CDR2 YYDKDF (reference sequence). CDR3 sequence reads: CATSRGGNDYGYTF. Written as DNA, the CDR3 is TGTGCCACCAGCAGAGGAGGGAACGACTATGGCTACACCTTC. The variable domain in full, completed from reference TRBV15 and TRBJ1-2, reads DAMVIQNPRYQVTQFGKPVTLSCSQTLNHNVMYWYQQKSSQAPKLLFHYYDKDFNNEADTPDNFQSRRPNTSFCFLDIRSPGLGDTAMYLCATSRGGNDYGYTFGSGTRLTVV.

V and J are TRBV19 and TRBJ1-5, with 7 bases identical to TRBD1. CDR3 size: 13 residues. Looked up from germline, CDR1 is LNHDA and CDR2 is SQIVND (reference sequence). Germline trimming cut 5 bases from V and 9 bases from J; bases unmatched to any gene: 7. CDR3 nucleotides: TGTGCCAGTAGTGGTCAGGGGGGTGGGCCCCAGCATTTT. This sequence encodes CASSGQGGGPQHF.

This clone has just one count. V gene TRBV10-3 combines with J gene TRBJ1-1, with 7 bases identical to TRBD1. The V gene end was trimmed by 8 bases and the J gene end by 1 base; junction bases not matched to a gene: 4. Per germline, CDR1 ENHRY and CDR2 SYGVKD. The CDR3 runs to 13 residues. The CDR3 here is CAIGTEGNTEAFF. Here the CDR3 DNA reads TGTGCCATCGGGACAGAGGGGAACACTGAAGCTTTCTTT.

V gene TRBV11-3 combines with J gene TRBJ2-7, with D tentatively TRBD1 (6 bases). Germline CDR1 reads SGHNT; CDR2 reads YENEEA. Trimming took off 4 bases at V and 6 bases at J, with 13 bases between the two ends. This CDR3 has 13 amino acids. The CDR3 DNA is TGTGCCAGCAGCTCCGAGGACAGTATCGAGCAGTACTTC. Amino acid sequence: CASSSEDSIEQYF.

The gene calls are TRBV2 and TRBJ1-3; 12 bases fit TRBD1. V was pared by 5 bases and J by 3 bases, with 5 bases of the junction left unmatched. The CDR3 extends over 16 amino acids. Germline V gene lookup returns CDR1 SNHLY and CDR2 FYNNEI. CDR3 coding DNA: TGTGCCAGCAGTCTGGGACAGGGGGCGCGTGGAAACACCATATATTTT. The encoded protein is CASSLGQGARGNTIYF.

The rearrangement joins TRBV2 to TRBJ1-5; D gene uncertain. The CDR3 runs 13 residues. Trimming stripped 3 bases from V and 9 bases from J, with 12 bases between. Germline V gene sequence: CDR1 SNHLY, CDR2 FYNNEI. The CDR3 region is CASSEVAAGPQHF. The CDR3 nucleotides read TGTGCCAGCAGTGAGGTGGCAGCAGGGCCCCAGCATTTT.

This chain connects TRBV3-1 (or the pseudogene TRBV3-2) to TRBJ1-6, with TRBD1 matching 9 bases. Germline-derived CDR1 and CDR2 are LGHDT and YNNKEL (reference sequence). The CDR3 has 16 residues. The V gene end was trimmed by 1 base and the J gene end by 8 bases; junction bases not matched to a gene: 6. The CDR3 DNA is TGTGCCAGCAGCCAAGTGGGACAGGGCGTCTATTCACCCCTCCACTTT. Encoded protein: CASSQVGQGVYSPLHF.

J is TRBJ2-5 and V is TRBV7-6; 11 bases match TRBD1. V was clipped by 4 bases and J by 7 bases; unmatched bases: 11. The CDR3 covers 16 residues. In germline, CDR1 is SGHVS, CDR2 FNYEAQ. The CDR3 DNA follows: TGTGCCAGCAGCTCGACTGGACAGGGGGCCAGCCGGACCCAGTACTTC. Protein sequence: CASSSTGQGASRTQYF.

The J gene is TRBJ1-5, the V gene TRBV19; the D is unclear. Trimming took off 5 bases at V and 0 bases at J, with 8 bases between the two ends. The CDR3 covers 14 residues. Germline CDR1 and CDR2: LNHDA and SQIVND (reference sequence). The CDR3 DNA reads TGTGCCAGTAGTCTGAAGAGTAGCAATCAGCCCCAGCATTTT. It translates to CASSLKSSNQPQHF.